This T cell receptor (beta chain) was captured in a study of cytomegalovirus exposure and HLA in healthy donors. Trimming shortened V by 5 bases and J by 2 bases, and 9 bases separated the two germline ends. The CDR3 consists of 12 residues. Germline-derived CDR1 and CDR2 are SQVTM and ANQGSEA. Those who donated were healthy bone marrow donors. Broader study findings: CMV serostatus was the sole immune exposure information available.

Primers: 60 Vbeta forward and 13 Jbeta reverse. Authors' data handling: A follow-up analysis tallied 65 million to 80 million unique TCR beta chains, roughly 11 million shared. Clones were sequenced by immunoSEQ multiplex PCR, and TCRdb holds only the in-frame ones, with some missing. V, J and clone size were drawn from that table, and D and trimming were deduced from the DNA. The sample has some 120,000 clones; 70% to 90% are singletons. For this clone: Its antigen is not identified.

The sample consisted of PBMCs. This TCR was recovered from a man aged 35 to 55 in good health and CMV-seronegative. The V call is TRBV29-1, the J call TRBJ1-1, with D hard to call. The CDR3 DNA reads TGCAGCGTTTACGAGGGAAACACTGAAGCTTTCTTT. Protein product: CSVYEGNTEAFF. The full variable domain, completed using reference TRBV29-1 and TRBJ1-1, is SAVISQKPSRDICQRGTSLTIQCQVDSQVTMMFWYRQQPGQSLTLIATANQGSEATYESGFVIDKFPISRPNLTFSTLTVSNMSPEDSSIYLCSVYEGNTEAFFGQGTRLTVV.